The T cell receptor (beta chain) described here comes from a study of T cells expressing NK-cell markers. Study context: Most of the eight sequenced donors tested HCMV-seropositive; one tested seronegative. Study conclusions and caveats: In 5 or 6 donors, dominant NKG2C+ clonotypes were roughly 1.0-8% of CD8+ T cells. A few donors likewise had their CD3+CD56-NKG2C+ fraction led by these clonotypes.

As the method of synthesis, 5'RACE template switching with UMIs yielded TCR beta cDNA. Each CDR3 protein gets one entry in TCRdb, which reprocessed the 5' RACE reads and gives no DNA. The specimen's table records about 460,000 distinct CDR3 sequences. As to this clonotype: Its antigen is not identified.

The sample taken for sequencing was blood T cells: a sorted CD56 or NKG2C T cell subset, CD4+ or CD8+ T cells, or bulk PBMC T cells (not recorded which). The clonotype originates from a woman between 45 and 65 years old in good health.

CDR3 sequence: CASSLGGTSGEQFF. The chain is built from TRBV5-4 and TRBJ2-1; lacking DNA, the TRBD2 call made by TCRdb goes unchecked. The germline gives CDR1 SGHNT, CDR2 YYREEE (reference sequence). The CDR3 covers 14 residues. The full variable domain, its missing parts supplied by reference TRBV5-4 and TRBJ2-1, is ETGVTQSPTHLIKTRGQQVTLRCSSQSGHNTVSWYQQALGQGPQFIFQYYREEENGRGNFPPRFSGLQFPNYSSELNVNALELDDSALYLCASSLGGTSGEQFFGPGTRLTVL.